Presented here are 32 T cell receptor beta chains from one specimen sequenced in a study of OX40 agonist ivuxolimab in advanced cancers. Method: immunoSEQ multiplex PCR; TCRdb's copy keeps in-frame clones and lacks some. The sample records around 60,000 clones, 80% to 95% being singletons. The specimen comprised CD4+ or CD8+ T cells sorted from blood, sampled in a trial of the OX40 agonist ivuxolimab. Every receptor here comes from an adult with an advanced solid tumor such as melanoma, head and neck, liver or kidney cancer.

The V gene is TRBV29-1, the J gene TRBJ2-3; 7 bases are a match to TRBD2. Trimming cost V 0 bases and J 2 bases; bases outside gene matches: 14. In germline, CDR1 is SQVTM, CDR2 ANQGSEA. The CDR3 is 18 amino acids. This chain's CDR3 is CSVEERLGGRFTTDTQYF. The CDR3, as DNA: TGCAGCGTTGAAGAAAGGTTGGGGGGGAGATTCACCACAGATACGCAGTATTTT.

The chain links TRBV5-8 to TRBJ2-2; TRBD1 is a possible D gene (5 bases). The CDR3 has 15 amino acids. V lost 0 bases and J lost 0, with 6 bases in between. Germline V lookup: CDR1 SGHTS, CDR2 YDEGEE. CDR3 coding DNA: TGTGCCAGCAGCTTGGGGACAACGAACACCGGGGAGCTGTTTTTT. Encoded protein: CASSLGTTNTGELFF.

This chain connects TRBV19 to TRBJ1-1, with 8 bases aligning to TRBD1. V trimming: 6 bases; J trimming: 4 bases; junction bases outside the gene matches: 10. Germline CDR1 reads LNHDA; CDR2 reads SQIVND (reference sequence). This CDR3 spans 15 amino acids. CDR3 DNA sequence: TGTGCCAGTAGGACAGGGGCCATCGGGGGCACTGAAGCTTTCTTT. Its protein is CASRTGAIGGTEAFF.

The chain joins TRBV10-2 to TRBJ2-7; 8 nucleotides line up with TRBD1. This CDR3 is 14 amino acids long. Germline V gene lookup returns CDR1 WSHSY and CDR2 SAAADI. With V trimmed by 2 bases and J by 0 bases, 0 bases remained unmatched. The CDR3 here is CASSEGQGSYEQYF. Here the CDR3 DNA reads TGCGCCAGCAGTGAGGGACAGGGCTCCTACGAGCAGTACTTC.

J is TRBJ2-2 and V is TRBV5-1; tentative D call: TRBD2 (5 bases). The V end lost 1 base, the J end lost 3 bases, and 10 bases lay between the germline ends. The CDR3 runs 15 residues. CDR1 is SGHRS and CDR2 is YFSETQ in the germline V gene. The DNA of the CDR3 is TGCGCCAGCAGCTTGTTTGGAGCGGACACCGGGGAGCTGTTTTTT. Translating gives CASSLFGADTGELFF.

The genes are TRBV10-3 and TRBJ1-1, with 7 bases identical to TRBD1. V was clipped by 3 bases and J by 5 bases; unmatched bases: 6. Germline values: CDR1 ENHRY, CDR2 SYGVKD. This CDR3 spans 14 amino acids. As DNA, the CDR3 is TGTGCCATCAGTGATAACTCCAGGGGGACTGAAGCTTTCTTT. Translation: CAISDNSRGTEAFF.

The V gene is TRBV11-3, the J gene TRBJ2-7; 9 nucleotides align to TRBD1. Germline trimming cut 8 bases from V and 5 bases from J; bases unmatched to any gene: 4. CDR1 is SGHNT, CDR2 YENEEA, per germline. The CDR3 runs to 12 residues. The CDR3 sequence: CASGTGSHEQYF. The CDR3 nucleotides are TGTGCCAGCGGGACAGGGTCGCACGAGCAGTACTTC. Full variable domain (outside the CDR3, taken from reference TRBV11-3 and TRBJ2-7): EAGVVQSPRYKIIEKKQPVAFWCNPISGHNTLYWYLQNLGQGPELLIRYENEEAVDDSQLPKDRFSAERLKGVDSTLKIQPAELGDSAVYLCASGTGSHEQYFGPGTRLTVT.

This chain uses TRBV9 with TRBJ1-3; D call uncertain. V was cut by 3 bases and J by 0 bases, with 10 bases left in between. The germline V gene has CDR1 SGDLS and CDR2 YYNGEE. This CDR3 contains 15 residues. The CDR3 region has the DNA TGTGCCAGCAGCGACGGGAGTAGCTCTGGAAACACCATATATTTT. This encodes CASSDGSSSGNTIYF.

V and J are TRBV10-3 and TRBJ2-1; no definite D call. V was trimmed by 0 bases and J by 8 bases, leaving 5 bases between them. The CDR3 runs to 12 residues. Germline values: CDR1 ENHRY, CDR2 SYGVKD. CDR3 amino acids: CAISESEDEQFF. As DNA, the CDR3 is TGTGCCATCAGTGAGTCCGAAGATGAGCAGTTCTTC.

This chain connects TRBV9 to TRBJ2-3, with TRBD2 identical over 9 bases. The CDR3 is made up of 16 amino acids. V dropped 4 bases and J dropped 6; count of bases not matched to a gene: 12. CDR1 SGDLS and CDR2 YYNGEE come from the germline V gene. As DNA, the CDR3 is TGTGCCAGCAGCCTCGTTAGCGGGAGTAGAGGGGATACGCAGTATTTT. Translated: CASSLVSGSRGDTQYF.

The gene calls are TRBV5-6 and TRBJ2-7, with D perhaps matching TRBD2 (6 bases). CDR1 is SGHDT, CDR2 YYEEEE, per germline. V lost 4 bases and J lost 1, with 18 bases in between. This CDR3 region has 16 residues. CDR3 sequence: CASSGTPDSGSYEQYF. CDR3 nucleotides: TGTGCCAGCAGCGGGACCCCCGATAGCGGTTCCTACGAGCAGTACTTC.

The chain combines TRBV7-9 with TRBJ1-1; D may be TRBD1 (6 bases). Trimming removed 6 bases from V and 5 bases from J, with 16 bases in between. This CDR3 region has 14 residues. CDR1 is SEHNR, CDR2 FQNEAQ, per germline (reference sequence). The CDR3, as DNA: TGTGCCAGCAGGTCCCAGGGGTTTGGGACTGAAGCTTTCTTT. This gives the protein CASRSQGFGTEAFF.

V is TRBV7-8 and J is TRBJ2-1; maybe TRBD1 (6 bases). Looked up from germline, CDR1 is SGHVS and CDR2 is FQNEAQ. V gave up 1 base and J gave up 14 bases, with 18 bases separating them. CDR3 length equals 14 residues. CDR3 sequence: CASSLEGTTLVEFF. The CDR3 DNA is TGTGCCAGCAGCTTAGAAGGGACAACTTTAGTGGAGTTCTTC.

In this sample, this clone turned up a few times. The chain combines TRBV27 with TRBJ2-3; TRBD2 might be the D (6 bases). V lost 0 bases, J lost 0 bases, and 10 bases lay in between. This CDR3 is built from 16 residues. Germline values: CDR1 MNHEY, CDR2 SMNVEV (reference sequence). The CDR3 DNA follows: TGTGCCAGCAGTTTATCAGCGGGCGCTAGCACAGATACGCAGTATTTT. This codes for CASSLSAGASTDTQYF.

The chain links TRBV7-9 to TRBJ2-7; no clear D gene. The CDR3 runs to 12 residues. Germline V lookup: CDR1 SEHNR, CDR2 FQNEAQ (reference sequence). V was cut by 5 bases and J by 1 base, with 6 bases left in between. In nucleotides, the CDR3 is TGTGCCAGCAGCCGTGGATCCTACGAGCAGTACTTC. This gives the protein CASSRGSYEQYF. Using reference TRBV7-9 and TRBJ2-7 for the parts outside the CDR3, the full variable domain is DTGVSQNPRHKITKRGQNVTFRCDPISEHNRLYWYRQTLGQGPEFLTYFQNEAQLEKSRLLSDRFSAERPKGSFSTLEIQRTEQGDSAMYLCASSRGSYEQYFGPGTRLTVT.

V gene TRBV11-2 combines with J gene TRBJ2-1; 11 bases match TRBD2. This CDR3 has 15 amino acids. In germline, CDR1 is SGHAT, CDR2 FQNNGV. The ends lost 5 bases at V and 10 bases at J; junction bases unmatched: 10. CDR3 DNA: TGTGCCAGCAGCCAGATTAGCGGGAGGGCCAGGGAGCAGTTCTTC. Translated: CASSQISGRAREQFF.

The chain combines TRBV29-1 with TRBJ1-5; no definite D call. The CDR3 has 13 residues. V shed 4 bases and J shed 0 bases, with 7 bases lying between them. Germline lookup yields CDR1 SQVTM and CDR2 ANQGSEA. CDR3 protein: CSVGVNSNQPQHF. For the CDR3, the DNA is TGCAGCGTTGGGGTAAATAGCAATCAGCCCCAGCATTTT.

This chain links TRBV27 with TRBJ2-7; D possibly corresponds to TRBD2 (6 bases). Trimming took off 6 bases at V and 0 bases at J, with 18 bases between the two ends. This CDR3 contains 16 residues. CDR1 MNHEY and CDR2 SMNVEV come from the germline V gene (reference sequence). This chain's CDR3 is CASSPFGGMSSYEQYF. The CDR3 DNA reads TGTGCCAGCAGCCCCTTCGGAGGGATGAGCTCCTACGAGCAGTACTTC.

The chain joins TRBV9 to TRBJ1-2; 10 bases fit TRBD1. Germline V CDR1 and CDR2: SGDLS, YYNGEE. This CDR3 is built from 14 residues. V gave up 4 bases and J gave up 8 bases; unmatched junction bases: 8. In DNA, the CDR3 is TGTGCCAGCAGCTTAGGGACAGGGGCCTCCGGCTACACCTTC. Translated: CASSLGTGASGYTF.

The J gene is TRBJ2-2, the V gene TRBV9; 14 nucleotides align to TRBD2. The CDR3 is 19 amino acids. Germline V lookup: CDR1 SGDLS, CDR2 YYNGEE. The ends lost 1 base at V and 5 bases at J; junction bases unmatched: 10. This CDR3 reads CASSVSPGLAGDPTGELFF. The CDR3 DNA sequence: TGTGCCAGCAGCGTATCCCCGGGACTAGCGGGAGATCCTACCGGGGAGCTGTTTTTT.

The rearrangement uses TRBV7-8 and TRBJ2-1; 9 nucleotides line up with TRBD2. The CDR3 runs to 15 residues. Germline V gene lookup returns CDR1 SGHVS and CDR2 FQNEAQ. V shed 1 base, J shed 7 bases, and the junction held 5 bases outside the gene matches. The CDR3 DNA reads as TGTGCCAGCAGCTTAGGGGTGACTAGCGGAAATGAGCAGTTCTTC. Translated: CASSLGVTSGNEQFF. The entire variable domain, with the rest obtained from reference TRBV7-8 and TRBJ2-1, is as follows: GAGVSQSPRYKVAKRGQDVALRCDPISGHVSLFWYQQALGQGPEFLTYFQNEAQLDKSGLPSDRFFAERPEGSVSTLKIQRTQQEDSAVYLCASSLGVTSGNEQFFGPGTRLTVL.

This CDR3 is CAWSVGDSSYNEQFF. The CDR3 coding sequence is TGTGCCTGGAGTGTAGGGGATAGCTCCTACAATGAGCAGTTCTTC. This chain connects TRBV30 to TRBJ2-1; TRBD1 is a possible D gene (5 bases). The germline V and J ends were trimmed by 0 bases and 0 bases, with 9 bases remaining between them. Germline CDR1 is GTSNPN and CDR2 is SVGIG (reference sequence). The CDR3 extends over 15 amino acids.

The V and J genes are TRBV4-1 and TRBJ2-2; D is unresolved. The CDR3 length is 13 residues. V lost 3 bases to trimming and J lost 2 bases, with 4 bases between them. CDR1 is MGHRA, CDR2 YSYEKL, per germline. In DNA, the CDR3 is TGCGCCAGCAGCCAGTATAACACCGGGGAGCTGTTTTTT. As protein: CASSQYNTGELFF.

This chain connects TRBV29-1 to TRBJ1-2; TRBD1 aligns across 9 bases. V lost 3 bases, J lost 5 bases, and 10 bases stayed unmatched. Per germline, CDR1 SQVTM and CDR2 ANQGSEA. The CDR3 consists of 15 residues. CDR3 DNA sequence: TGCAGCGTTGAGGAGTCGGGACAGGGCTTTTATGGCTACACCTTC. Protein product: CSVEESGQGFYGYTF.

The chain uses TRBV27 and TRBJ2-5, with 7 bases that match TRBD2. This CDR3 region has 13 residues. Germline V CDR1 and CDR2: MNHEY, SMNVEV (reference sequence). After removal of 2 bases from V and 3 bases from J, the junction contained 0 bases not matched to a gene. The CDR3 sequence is CASSLGGEETQYF. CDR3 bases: TGTGCCAGCAGTTTAGGGGGGGAAGAGACCCAGTACTTC.

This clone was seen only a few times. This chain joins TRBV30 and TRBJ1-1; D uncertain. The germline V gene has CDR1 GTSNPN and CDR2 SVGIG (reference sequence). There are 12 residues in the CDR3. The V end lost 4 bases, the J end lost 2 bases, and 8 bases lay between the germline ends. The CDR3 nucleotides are TGTGCCTGGATCGCCTTTAACACTGAAGCTTTCTTT. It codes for CAWIAFNTEAFF.

The CDR3: CASSLAGGLKTYEQYF. The CDR3, as DNA: TGTGCCAGCAGCTTAGCAGGGGGACTGAAGACCTACGAGCAGTACTTC. V usage is TRBV7-9 and J usage is TRBJ2-7; D is tentatively TRBD1 or TRBD2 (6 bases each). Trimming left V 0 bases short and J 2 bases short, with 14 bases between. The CDR3 spans 16 residues. Germline CDR1 reads SEHNR; CDR2 reads FQNEAQ (reference sequence).

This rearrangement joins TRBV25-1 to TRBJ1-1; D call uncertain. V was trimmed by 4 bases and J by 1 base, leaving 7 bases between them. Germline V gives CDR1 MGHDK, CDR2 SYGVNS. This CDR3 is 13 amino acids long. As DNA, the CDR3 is TGTGCCAGCAGTGCGGGTACGAACACTGAAGCTTTCTTT. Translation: CASSAGTNTEAFF.

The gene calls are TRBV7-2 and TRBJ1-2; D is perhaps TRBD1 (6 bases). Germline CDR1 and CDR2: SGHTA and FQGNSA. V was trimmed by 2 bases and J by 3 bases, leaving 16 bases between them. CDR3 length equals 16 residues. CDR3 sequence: CASSLRMGGQHYGYTF. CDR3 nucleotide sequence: TGTGCCAGCAGCTTAAGGATGGGCGGACAGCACTATGGCTACACCTTC.

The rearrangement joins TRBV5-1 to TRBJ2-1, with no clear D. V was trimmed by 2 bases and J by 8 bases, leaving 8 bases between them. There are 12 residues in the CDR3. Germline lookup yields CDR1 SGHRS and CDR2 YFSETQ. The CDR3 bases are TGCGCCAGCAGCTTCCGCGTAGATGAGCAGTTCTTC. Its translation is CASSFRVDEQFF.

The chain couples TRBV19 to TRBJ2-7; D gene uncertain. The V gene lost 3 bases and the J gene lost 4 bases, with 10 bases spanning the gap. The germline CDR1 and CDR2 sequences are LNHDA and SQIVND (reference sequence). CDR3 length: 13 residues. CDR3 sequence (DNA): TGTGCCAGTAGTATGGGATCTTATTACGAGCAGTACTTC. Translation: CASSMGSYYEQYF.

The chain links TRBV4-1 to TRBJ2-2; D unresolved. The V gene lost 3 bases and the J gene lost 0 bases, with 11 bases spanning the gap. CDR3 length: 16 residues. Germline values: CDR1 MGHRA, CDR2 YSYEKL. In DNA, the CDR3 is TGCGCCAGCAGCCAGTCGTGGAGCTCGAACACCGGGGAGCTGTTTTTT. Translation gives CASSQSWSSNTGELFF.